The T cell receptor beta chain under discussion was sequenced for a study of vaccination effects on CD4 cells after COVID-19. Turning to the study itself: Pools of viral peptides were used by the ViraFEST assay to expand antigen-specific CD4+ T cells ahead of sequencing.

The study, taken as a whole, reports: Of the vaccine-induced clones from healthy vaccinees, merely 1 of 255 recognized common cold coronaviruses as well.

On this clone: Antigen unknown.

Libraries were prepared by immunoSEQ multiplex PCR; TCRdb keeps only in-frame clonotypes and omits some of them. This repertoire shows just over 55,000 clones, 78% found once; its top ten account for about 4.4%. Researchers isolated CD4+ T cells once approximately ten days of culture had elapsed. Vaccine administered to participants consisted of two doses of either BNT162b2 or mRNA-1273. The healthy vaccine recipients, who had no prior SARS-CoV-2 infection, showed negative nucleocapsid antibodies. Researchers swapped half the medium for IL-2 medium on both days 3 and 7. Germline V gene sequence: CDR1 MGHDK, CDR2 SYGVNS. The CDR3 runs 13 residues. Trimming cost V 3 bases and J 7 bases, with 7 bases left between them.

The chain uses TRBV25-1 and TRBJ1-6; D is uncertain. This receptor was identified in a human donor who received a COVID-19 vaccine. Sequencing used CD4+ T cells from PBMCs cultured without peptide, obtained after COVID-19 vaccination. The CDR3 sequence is CASSEMGNSPLHF. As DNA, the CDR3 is TGTGCCAGCAGTGAGATGGGGAATTCACCCCTCCACTTT.